Listed below are T cell receptor beta chains from one sample, sequenced in a study of T cell responses to AZD1222 COVID-19 vaccine. Method: immunoSEQ multiplex PCR; TCRdb's copy keeps in-frame clones and lacks some. The top ten hold around 2.3% of the sample, which has about 140,000 clones, 80% to 95% seen once. Sequencing was performed on peripheral blood, taken on day 0 of AZD1222 vaccination. These receptors originate from an adult in good health. Each CDR3 is given with its conserved first and last residue. A D gene is named only where the DNA matches it firmly.

d_call,j_call,cdr3_length,v_call,cdr3_aa
-,TRBJ2-3,11,TRBV3-1/TRBV3-2,CASSQADTQYF
-,TRBJ1-3,14,TRBV30,CAWSVGGAGNTIYF
-,TRBJ1-2,14,TRBV9,CASSPRYSDRGYTF
-,TRBJ2-3,13,TRBV11-2,CASSFDVEDTQYF
-,TRBJ1-6,13,TRBV2,CASRGTDVSPLHF
TRBD1,TRBJ2-1,18,TRBV9,CASSVGPGWDSSYNEQFF
-,TRBJ2-7,13,TRBV11-3,CASSLAEGPGQYF
-,TRBJ1-2,13,TRBV28,CASSLPPQYGYTF
TRBD1,TRBJ1-1,16,TRBV13,CASSFGTGTANTEAFF
TRBD1,TRBJ1-4,14,TRBV5-1,CASSTGTANEKLFF
-,TRBJ2-3,16,TRBV5-1,CASSLGPAASTDTQYF
-,TRBJ1-1,12,TRBV6-6,CASHQLNTEAFF
-,TRBJ1-1,15,TRBV19,CASSIGGTENTEAFF
-,TRBJ2-1,14,TRBV30,CAWNSGEGRNEQFF
-,TRBJ1-1,13,TRBV27,CASSFTGNTEAFF
TRBD1,TRBJ1-2,16,TRBV6-5,CASSLGPTGAGYGYTF
TRBD1,TRBJ1-1,14,TRBV6-5,CASSWTGINVEAFF
-,TRBJ2-2,15,TRBV7-7,CASSAGASNTGELFF
-,TRBJ2-3,14,TRBV30,CAWSNSASTDTQYF
TRBD2,TRBJ2-1,17,TRBV9,CASSPGGGGATYNEQFF